The entry that follows covers one T cell receptor beta chain sequence. Its antigen remains unidentified. V lost 0 bases to trimming and J lost 2 bases, with 8 bases between them. The length of the CDR3 is 14 residues. Germline V gene lookup returns CDR1 SGHTA and CDR2 FQGTGA. The data are from a study of cytomegalovirus exposure and HLA in healthy donors. Whole-study results and caveats: According to the study, some 160 TCR beta chains were cytomegalovirus-associated. Both high specificity and high sensitivity reportedly marked the classifier's diagnosis of cytomegalovirus status. Most TCR sequences were uncommon, yet certain public TCRs appeared in many donors. A later analysis found first-cohort TCR clusters tended to co-occur in the 90 to 150 validation repertoires.

Produced via immunoSEQ multiplex PCR; TCRdb's table is partial and in-frame only. The data contain under 150,000 clones, approximately 90% of them singletons. The chain uses TRBV7-3 and TRBJ2-7; D may be TRBD1 (6 bases). Sequencing used PBMCs. This sequence was found in a man in his late teens or twenties in good health and CMV-seronegative. For the CDR3, the DNA is TGTGCCAGCAGCTTAACGGCAGGGGCCTACGAGCAGTACTTC. Translating gives CASSLTAGAYEQYF.